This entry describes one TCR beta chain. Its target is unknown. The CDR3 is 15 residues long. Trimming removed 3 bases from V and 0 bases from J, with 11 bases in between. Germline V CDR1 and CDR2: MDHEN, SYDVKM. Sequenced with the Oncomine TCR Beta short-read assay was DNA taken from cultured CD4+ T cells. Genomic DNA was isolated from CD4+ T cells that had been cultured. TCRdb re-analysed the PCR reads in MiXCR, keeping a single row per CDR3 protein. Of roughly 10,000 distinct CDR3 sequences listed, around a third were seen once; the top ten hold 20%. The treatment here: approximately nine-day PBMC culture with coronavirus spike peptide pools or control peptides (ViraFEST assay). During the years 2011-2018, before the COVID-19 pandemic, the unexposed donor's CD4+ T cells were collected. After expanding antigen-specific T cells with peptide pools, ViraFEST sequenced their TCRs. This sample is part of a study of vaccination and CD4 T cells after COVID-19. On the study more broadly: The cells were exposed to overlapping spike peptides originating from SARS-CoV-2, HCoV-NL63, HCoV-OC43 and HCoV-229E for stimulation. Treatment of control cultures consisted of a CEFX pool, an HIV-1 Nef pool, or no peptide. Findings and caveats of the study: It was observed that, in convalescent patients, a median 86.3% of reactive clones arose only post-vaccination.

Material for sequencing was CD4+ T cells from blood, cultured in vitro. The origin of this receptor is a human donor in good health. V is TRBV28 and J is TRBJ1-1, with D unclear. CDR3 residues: CASSLPPAVNTEAFF. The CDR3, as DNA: TGTGCCAGCAGTTTGCCTCCAGCCGTGAACACTGAAGCTTTCTTT.